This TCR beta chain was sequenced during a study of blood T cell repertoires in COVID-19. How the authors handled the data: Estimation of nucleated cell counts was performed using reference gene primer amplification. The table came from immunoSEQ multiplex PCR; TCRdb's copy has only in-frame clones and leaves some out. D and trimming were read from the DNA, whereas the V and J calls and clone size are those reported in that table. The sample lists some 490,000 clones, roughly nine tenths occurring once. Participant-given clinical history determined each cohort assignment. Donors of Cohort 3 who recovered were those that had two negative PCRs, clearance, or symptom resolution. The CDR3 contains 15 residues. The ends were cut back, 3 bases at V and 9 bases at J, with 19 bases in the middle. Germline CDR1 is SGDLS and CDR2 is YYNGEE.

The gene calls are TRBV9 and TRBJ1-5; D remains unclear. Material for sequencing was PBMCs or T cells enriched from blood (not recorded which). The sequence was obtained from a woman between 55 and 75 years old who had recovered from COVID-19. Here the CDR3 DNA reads TGTGCCAGCAGCGCAGACCCAGTCGAAGCGTGGCCCCAGCATTTT. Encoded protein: CASSADPVEAWPQHF.